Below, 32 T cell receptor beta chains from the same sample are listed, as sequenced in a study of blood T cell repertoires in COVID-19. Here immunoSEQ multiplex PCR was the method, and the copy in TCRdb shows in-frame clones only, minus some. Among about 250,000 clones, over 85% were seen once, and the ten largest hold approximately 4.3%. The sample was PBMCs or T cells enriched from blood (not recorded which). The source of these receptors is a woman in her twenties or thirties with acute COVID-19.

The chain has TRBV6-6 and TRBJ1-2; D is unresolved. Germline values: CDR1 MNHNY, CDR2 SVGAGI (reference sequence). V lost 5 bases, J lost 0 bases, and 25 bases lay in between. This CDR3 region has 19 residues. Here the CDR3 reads CASSRYAGQATGANYGYTF. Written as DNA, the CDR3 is TGTGCCAGCAGTCGGTATGCCGGTCAGGCTACCGGGGCTAACTATGGCTACACCTTC.

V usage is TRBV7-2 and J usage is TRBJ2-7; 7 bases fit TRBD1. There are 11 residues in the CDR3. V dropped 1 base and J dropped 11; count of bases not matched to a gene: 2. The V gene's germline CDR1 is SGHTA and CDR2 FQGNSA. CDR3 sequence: CASSLVGTEYF. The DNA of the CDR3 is TGTGCCAGCAGCTTAGTTGGGACAGAGTACTTC.

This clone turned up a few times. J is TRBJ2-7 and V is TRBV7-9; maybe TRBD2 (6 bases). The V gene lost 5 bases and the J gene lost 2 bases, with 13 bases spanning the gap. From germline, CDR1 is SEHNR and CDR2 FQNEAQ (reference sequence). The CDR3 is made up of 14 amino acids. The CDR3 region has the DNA TGTGCCAGCAGCAGGGGACTTCCTCCCTACGAGCAGTACTTC. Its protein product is CASSRGLPPYEQYF.

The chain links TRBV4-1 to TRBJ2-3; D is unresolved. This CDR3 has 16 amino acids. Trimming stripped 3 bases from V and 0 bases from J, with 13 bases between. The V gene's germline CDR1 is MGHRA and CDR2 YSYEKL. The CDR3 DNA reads TGCGCCAGCAGCCAGATCGCCCACTCCAGCACAGATACGCAGTATTTT. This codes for CASSQIAHSSTDTQYF.

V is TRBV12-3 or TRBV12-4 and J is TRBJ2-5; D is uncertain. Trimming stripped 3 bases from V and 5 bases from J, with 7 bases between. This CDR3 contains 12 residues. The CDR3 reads CASSFSSETQYF. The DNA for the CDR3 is TGTGCCAGCAGTTTTTCTTCGGAGACCCAGTACTTC.

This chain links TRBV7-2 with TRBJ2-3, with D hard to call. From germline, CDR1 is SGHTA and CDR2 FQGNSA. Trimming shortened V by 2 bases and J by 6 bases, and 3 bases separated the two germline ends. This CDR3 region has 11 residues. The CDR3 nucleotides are TGTGCCAGCAGCTTACCGGATACGCAGTATTTT. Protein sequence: CASSLPDTQYF.

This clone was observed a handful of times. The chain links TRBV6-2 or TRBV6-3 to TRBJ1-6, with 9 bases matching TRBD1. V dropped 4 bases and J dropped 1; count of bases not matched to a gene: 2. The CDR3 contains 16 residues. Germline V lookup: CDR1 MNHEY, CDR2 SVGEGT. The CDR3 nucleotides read TGTGCCAGCAGTTCGGGACAGGGATCCTATAATTCACCCCTCCACTTT. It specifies CASSSGQGSYNSPLHF.

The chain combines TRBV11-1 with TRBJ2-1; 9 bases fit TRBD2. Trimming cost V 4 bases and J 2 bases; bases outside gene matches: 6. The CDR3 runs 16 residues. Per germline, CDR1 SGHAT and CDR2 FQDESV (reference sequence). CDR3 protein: CASSYLVAGAYNEQFF. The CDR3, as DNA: TGTGCCAGCAGCTACCTTGTAGCGGGAGCCTACAATGAGCAGTTCTTC.

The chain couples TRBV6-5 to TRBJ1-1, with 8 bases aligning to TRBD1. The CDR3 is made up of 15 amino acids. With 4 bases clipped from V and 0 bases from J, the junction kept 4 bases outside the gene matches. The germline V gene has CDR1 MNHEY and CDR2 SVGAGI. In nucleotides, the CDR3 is TGTGCCAGCAGTTCAAGACAGGGGCTGAACACTGAAGCTTTCTTT. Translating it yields CASSSRQGLNTEAFF.

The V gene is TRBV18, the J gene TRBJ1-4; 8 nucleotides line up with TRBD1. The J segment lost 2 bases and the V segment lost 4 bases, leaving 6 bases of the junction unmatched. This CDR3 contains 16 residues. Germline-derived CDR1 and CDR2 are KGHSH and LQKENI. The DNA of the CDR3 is TGTGCCAGCTCACTCTCTCAGGGGGCGACTAATGAAAAACTGTTTTTT. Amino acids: CASSLSQGATNEKLFF.

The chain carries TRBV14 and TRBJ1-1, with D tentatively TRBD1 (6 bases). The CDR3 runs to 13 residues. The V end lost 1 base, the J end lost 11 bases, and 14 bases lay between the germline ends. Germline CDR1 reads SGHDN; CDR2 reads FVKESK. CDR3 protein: CASSQGWTEAAFF. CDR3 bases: TGTGCCAGCAGCCAAGGGTGGACAGAGGCGGCTTTCTTT.

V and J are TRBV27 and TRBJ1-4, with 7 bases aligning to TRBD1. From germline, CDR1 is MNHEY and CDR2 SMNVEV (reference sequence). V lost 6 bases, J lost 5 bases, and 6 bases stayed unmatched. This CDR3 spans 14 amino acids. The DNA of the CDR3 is TGTGCCAGCAGCCTGACAGGGAGAAATGAAAAACTGTTTTTT. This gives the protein CASSLTGRNEKLFF.

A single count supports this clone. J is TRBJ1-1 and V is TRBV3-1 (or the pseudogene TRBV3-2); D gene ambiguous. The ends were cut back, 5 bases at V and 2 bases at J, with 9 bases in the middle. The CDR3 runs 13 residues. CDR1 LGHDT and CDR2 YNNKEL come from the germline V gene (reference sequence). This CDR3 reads CASSSVQNTEAFF. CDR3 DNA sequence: TGTGCCAGCAGCTCGGTCCAAAACACTGAAGCTTTCTTT.

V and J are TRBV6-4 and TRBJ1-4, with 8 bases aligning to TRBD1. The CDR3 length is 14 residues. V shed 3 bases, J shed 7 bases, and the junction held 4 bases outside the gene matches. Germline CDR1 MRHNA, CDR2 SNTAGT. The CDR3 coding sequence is TGTGCCAGCAGTGATGAACAGGGGGGTGAAAAACTGTTTTTT. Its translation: CASSDEQGGEKLFF.

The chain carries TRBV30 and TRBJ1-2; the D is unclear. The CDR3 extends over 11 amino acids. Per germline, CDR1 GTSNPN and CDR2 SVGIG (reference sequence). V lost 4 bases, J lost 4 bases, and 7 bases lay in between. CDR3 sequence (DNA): TGTGCCTGGACAGGTGCCTATGGCTACACCTTC. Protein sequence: CAWTGAYGYTF.

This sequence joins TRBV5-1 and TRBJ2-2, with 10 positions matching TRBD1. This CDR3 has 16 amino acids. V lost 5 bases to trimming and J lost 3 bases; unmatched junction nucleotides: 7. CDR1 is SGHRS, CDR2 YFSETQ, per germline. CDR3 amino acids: CASRSTGQGYTGELFF. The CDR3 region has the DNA TGCGCCAGCAGGTCTACGGGACAGGGGTACACCGGGGAGCTGTTTTTT.

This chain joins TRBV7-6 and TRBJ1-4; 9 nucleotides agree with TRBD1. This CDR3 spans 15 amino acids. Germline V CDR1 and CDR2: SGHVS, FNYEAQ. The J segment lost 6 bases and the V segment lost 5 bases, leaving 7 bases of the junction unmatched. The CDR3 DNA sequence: TGTGCCAGCAGCGAGGCCGGGACAGGGTATGAAAAACTGTTTTTT. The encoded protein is CASSEAGTGYEKLFF.

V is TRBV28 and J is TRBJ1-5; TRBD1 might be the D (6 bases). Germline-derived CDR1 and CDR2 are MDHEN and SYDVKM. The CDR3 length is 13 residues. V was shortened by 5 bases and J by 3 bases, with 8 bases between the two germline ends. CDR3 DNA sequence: TGTGCCAGCAGTCGGACAGTCAATCAGCCCCAGCATTTT. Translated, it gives CASSRTVNQPQHF.

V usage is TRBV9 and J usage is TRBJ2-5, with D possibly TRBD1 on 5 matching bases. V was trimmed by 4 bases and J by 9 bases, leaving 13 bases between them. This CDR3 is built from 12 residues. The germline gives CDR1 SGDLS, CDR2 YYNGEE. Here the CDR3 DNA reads TGTGCCAGCAGCCCACTCGACAGTCCCCAGTACTTC. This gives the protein CASSPLDSPQYF.

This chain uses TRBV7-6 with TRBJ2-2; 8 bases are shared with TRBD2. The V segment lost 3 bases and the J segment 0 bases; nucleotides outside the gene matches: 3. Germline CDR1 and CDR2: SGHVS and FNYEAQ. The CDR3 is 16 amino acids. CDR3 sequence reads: CASSFIGGANTGELFF. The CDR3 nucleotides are TGTGCCAGCAGCTTTATCGGGGGGGCGAACACCGGGGAGCTGTTTTTT.

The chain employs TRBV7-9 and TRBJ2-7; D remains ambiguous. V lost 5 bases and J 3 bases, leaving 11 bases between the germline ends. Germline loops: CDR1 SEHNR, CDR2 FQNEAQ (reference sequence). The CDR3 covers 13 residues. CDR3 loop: CASSPSQLYEQYF. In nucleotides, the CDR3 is TGTGCCAGCAGCCCGTCACAGCTCTACGAGCAGTACTTC. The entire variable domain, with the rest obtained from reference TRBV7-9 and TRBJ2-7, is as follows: DTGVSQNPRHKITKRGQNVTFRCDPISEHNRLYWYRQTLGQGPEFLTYFQNEAQLEKSRLLSDRFSAERPKGSFSTLEIQRTEQGDSAMYLCASSPSQLYEQYFGPGTRLTVT.

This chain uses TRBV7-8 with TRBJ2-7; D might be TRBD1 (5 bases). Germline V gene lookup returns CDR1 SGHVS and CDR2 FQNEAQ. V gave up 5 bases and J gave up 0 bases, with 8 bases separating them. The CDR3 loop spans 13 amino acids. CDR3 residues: CASSPGHSYEQYF. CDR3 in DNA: TGTGCCAGCAGCCCCGGACACTCCTACGAGCAGTACTTC.

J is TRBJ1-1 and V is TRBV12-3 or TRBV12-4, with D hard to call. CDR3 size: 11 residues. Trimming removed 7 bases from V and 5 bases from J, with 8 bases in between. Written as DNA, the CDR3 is TGTGCCAGCACCCCGTCGACTGAAGCTTTCTTT. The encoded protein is CASTPSTEAFF.

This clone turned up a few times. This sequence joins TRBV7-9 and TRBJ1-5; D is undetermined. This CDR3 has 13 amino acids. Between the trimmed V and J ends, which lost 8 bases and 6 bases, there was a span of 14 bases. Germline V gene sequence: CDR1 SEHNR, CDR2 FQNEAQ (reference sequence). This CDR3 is CASHRFSGQPQHF. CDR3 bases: TGTGCCAGCCACCGGTTTTCTGGTCAGCCCCAGCATTTT.

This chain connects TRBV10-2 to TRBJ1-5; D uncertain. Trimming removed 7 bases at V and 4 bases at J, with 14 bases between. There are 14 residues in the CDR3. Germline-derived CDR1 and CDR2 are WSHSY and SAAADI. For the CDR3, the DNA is TGCGCCAGCACAACGTTCCCAGGAAATCAGCCCCAGCATTTT. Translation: CASTTFPGNQPQHF.

The CDR3 DNA sequence: TGTGCCAGCAGCCAACCAGAACAAGAGACCCAGTACTTC. It specifies CASSQPEQETQYF. This rearrangement joins TRBV28 to TRBJ2-5; D gene uncertain. Trimming stripped 6 bases from V and 2 bases from J, with 10 bases between. Germline-derived CDR1 and CDR2 are MDHEN and SYDVKM. The CDR3 is 13 amino acids.

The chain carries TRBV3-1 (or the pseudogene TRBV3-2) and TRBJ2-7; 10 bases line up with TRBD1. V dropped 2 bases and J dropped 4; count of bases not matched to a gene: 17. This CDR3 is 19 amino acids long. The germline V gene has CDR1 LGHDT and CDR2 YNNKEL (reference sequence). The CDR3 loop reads CASSQKLGTGDYRSYEQYF. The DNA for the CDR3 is TGTGCCAGCAGCCAAAAGTTGGGGACAGGGGATTACCGGAGTTACGAGCAGTACTTC.

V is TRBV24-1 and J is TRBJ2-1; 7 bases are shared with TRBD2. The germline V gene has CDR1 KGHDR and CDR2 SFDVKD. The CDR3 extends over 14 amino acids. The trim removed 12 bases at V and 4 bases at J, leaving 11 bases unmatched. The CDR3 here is CAERGSGGYNEQFF. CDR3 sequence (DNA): TGTGCCGAGCGGGGATCCGGGGGTTACAATGAGCAGTTCTTC.

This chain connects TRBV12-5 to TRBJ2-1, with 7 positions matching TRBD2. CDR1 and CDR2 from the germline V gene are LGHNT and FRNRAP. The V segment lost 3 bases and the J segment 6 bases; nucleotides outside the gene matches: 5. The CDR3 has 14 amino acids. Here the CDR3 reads CASGLGGGPNEQFF. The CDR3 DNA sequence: TGTGCTAGTGGTTTAGGCGGGGGACCCAATGAGCAGTTCTTC.

CDR3 in DNA: TGTGCAAGTCGCTTAGCGGTAGGGACAGGGTATGCGAGCGACACTGAAGCTTTCTTT. It yields the protein CASRLAVGTGYASDTEAFF. This chain links TRBV12-2 with TRBJ1-1; the table's TRBD1 call for D was not verified on the DNA. TRBV12-2 is an annotated pseudogene. The CDR3 consists of 19 residues.

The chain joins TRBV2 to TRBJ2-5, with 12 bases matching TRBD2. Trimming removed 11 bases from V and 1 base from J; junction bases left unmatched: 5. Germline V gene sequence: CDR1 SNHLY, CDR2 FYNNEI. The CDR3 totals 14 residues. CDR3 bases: TGTGCCTGTGAGACTAGCGGGGGCCAAGAGACCCAGTACTTC. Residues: CACETSGGQETQYF.

The CDR3 loop reads CASSQRREWNTEAFF. CDR3 nucleotide sequence: TGTGCCAGCAGCCAGCGCAGGGAATGGAACACTGAAGCTTTCTTT. V is TRBV3-1 (or the pseudogene TRBV3-2) and J is TRBJ1-1; a possible D gene is TRBD1 (5 bases). The germline V gene encodes CDR1 LGHDT and CDR2 YNNKEL (reference sequence). The V end was cut by 3 bases, the J end by 1 base, with 12 bases between. The CDR3 loop spans 15 amino acids.